This T cell receptor (beta chain) was found in a study of blood T cell repertoires in COVID-19. Germline V gene lookup returns CDR1 SGDLS and CDR2 YYNGEE. This CDR3 comprises 14 residues. V gave up 4 bases and J gave up 5 bases, with 15 bases separating them. The data were produced by immunoSEQ multiplex PCR, yet TCRdb's version contains in-frame clones alone and is incomplete. Here the sample spans approximately 450,000 clones, roughly nine tenths being singletons. Sequencing was carried out using PBMCs or T cells enriched from blood (not recorded which). The chain recombines TRBV9 with TRBJ1-1; D not resolved. The TCR comes from a woman aged 18-35 years with acute COVID-19. CDR3 amino acids: CASSPGPAGTEAFF. For the CDR3, the DNA is TGTGCCAGCAGCCCCGGGCCGGCGGGGACTGAAGCTTTCTTT.